This TCR beta chain is from a study of blood T cell repertoires in COVID-19. V was pared by 3 bases and J by 4 bases, with 4 bases between. Germline V gives CDR1 LNHDA, CDR2 SQIVND (reference sequence). This CDR3 comprises 12 residues. Libraries were prepared by immunoSEQ multiplex PCR; TCRdb keeps only in-frame clonotypes and omits some of them. The repertoire has 250,000 to 350,000 clones, over 70% of them found once; the top ten carry 0.95% to 1.5%. The sequenced sample was peripheral blood. The TCR originated in a woman in her 50s with acute or convalescent COVID-19. This chain connects TRBV19 to TRBJ2-1; no firm D call. CDR3 amino acids: CASSIQYNEQFF. CDR3 nucleotide sequence: TGTGCCAGTAGTATCCAATACAATGAGCAGTTCTTC.